This TCR beta chain was retrieved from a study of T-cell memory formation after mild COVID-19 (dated by TCRdb to 2020 to 2023). General notes on the study: TCR sequence clusters from the two donors were found to be largely donor specific. The cohort was made up of two young adult volunteers, one female and one male, who were previously healthy. In a couple of donors, T-cell clones that expanded and contracted after mild COVID-19 were tracked by sequencing TCRalpha and TCRbeta repertoires over time. Broad study findings and their caveats: Clones that contracted from day 15 to 85 showed balanced CD4/CD8 phenotypes, whereas a second wave of clones that expanded from day 15 to 37 leaned towards CD4+. The second-wave clones that peaked on day 37 were not confirmed to be SARS-CoV-2 specific. Some responding clones were detected in pre-infection memory, which suggested that pre-existing cross-reactive memory T cells had joined the SARS-CoV-2 response. The study covered only two mild cases, and larger cohorts including severe cases with pre-infection samples were considered necessary. Contracting CD4+ clones turned up mainly in the CM and EM memory subsets, whereas EMRA was where CD8+ clones were enriched.

Instrument used: Illumina NovaSeq 6000. TCRalpha and TCRbeta cDNA libraries were built by 5'RACE with constant-segment primers, adding sample barcodes and unique molecular identifiers. Trizol reagent was used to extract RNA from every sample. Library amplification was performed in two PCR steps, and a second sample barcode and Illumina TruSeq adapters were introduced in the second step. Libraries were sequenced on an Illumina NovaSeq with 2 x 150 bp paired-end reads. The original pipeline was this. Reads were demultiplexed and collapsed into UMI-guided consensus sequences with migec v1.2.7. Using mixcr v2.1.11, the UMI consensuses were aligned to TRA and TRB V and J templates and assembled into clonotypes. Expanded or contracted clonotypes were those called significant by both edgeR and NoisET, with noise models trained on biological replicates. For edgeR calls, the cutoffs were a false discovery rate-adjusted p below 0.01 and a log2 fold-change threshold of 1. As an exploratory analysis of dynamics, PCA with hierarchical clustering was applied to max-normalized trajectories of the 1000 most abundant clonotypes. Separately sequenced CD4+ and CD8+ repertoires were used to assign the CD4 or CD8 phenotype of responding clones. TCRdb handled the public reads itself, with Q25 trimming in fastp and clone calling in MiXCR, and kept productive beta chains. Rows merge per CDR3 protein into single entries with the most common DNA and genes. V and J calls and clone size were set by TCRdb, not the authors. The sample records approximately 440,000 distinct CDR3 sequences, roughly 20% of which are singletons. The ten largest make up about 8.8% of the sample.

The CDR3 runs 14 residues from the cysteine to the phenylalanine. The retained sequence is limited to the CDR3, 42 bases, with the frame set at the first base. V and J are truncated by 3 bases and 6 bases respectively, leaving an intervening sequence of 15 bases. The germline V gene specifies MNHEY as CDR1 and SVGEGT as CDR2. Ficoll-Paque density gradient centrifugation was used to isolate PBMCs. To note about this clonotype: The antigen this receptor binds is unknown. Base qualities are missing; no much larger clone stands one base away.

This TCR came from an adult woman who had mild COVID-19 (a few samples of this study predate the infection). The sample titles of this study are shuffled in the database, so cell type and time point are left out; the donor was told from shared clones. Sequenced input: PBMCs or a T cell subset sorted from them (not recorded which). The rearrangement joined TRBV6-2 or TRBV6-3 to TRBJ2-7; a tentative D call is TRBD1 (6 bases match). The CDR3 region has the sequence CASSYGGAGVEQYF. The DNA reads as follows: TGTGCCAGCAGTTATGGTGGGGCAGGGGTCGAGCAGTACTTC.